Presented here are 6 T cell receptor beta chains from one specimen sequenced in a study of vaccination and CD4 T cells after COVID-19. Antigen specificity for these receptors is unknown. Cultured CD4+ T cell DNA underwent sequencing with the Oncomine TCR Beta short-read assay. MiXCR, applied by TCRdb to the PCR reads, yields one record per CDR3 protein. Of approximately 10,000 distinct CDR3 sequences listed, approximately 57% are singletons. Indicated treatment: approximately 11-day PBMC culture with coronavirus spike peptide pools or control peptides (ViraFEST assay). Sequencing was carried out using CD4+ T cells from blood, cultured in vitro. The receptors stem from a human donor who had recovered from COVID-19.

This clonotype turned up a few times. CDR3 amino acids: CASSTRTGRGYTF. CDR3 in DNA: TGTGCCAGTAGTACCCGGACAGGGCGAGGCTACACCTTC. V gene TRBV19 combines with J gene TRBJ1-2; TRBD1 agrees at 8 bases. The CDR3 consists of 13 residues. Germline CDR1 is LNHDA and CDR2 is SQIVND (reference sequence). V lost 4 bases and J lost 8; bases outside the gene matches: 6.

V gene TRBV24-1 combines with J gene TRBJ2-1; D may correspond to TRBD1 or TRBD2 (5 bases each). V was clipped by 1 base and J by 0 bases, with 9 bases between them. Germline loops: CDR1 KGHDR, CDR2 SFDVKD. The CDR3 runs 16 residues. In DNA, the CDR3 is TGTGCCACCAGTGATTTTGAGGGGAGCTCCTACAATGAGCAGTTCTTC. It is translated as CATSDFEGSSYNEQFF.

Only one count was recorded for this clonotype. The J gene is TRBJ2-5, the V gene TRBV10-3; TRBD2 matches 11 bases. Germline values: CDR1 ENHRY, CDR2 SYGVKD. With V trimmed by 10 bases and J by 5 bases, 27 bases remained unmatched. The CDR3 consists of 20 residues. The CDR3 here is CATKKEKGLADWAQRETQYF. Here the CDR3 DNA reads TGTGCCACCAAAAAGGAAAAGGGACTAGCGGACTGGGCTCAAAGGGAGACCCAGTACTTC.

The chain has TRBV7-2 and TRBJ2-5; D is tentatively TRBD1 or TRBD2 (5 bases each). Germline V CDR1 and CDR2: SGHTA, FQGNSA. V was pared by 4 bases and J by 0 bases, with 9 bases between. This CDR3 has 14 amino acids. The CDR3 loop reads CASSSGLHQETQYF. CDR3 DNA sequence: TGTGCCAGCAGCTCGGGGCTTCACCAAGAGACCCAGTACTTC. The full variable domain, in which reference TRBV7-2 and TRBJ2-5 provide the parts outside the CDR3, is GAGVSQSPSNKVTEKGKDVELRCDPISGHTALYWYRQSLGQGLEFLIYFQGNSAPDKSGLPSDRFSAERTGGSVSTLTIQRTQQEDSAVYLCASSSGLHQETQYFGPGTRLLVL.

This chain links TRBV6-5 with TRBJ2-5, with D possibly being TRBD2 (5 bases). CDR1 is MNHEY, CDR2 SVGAGI, per germline. V shed 2 bases and J shed 5 bases, with 9 bases lying between them. There are 13 residues in the CDR3. CDR3 protein: CASSYGRAETQYF. The CDR3 DNA reads as TGTGCCAGCAGTTACGGGAGAGCGGAGACCCAGTACTTC.

The chain recombines TRBV20-1 with TRBJ1-5; no definite D call. With 3 bases removed from V and 1 base from J, the gap between germline ends came to 7 bases. Germline V gene data show CDR1 as DFQATT and CDR2 as SNEGSKA (reference sequence). The CDR3 length is 13 residues. The CDR3 here is CSAREDSNQPQHF. The CDR3 DNA reads as TGCAGTGCTAGGGAGGACAGCAATCAGCCCCAGCATTTT.